These 18 T cell receptor beta chains were sequenced from one sample in a study of blood T cell repertoires in COVID-19. TCRdb's copy holds only in-frame clones and misses some; the assay was immunoSEQ multiplex PCR. Altogether around 130,000 clones are present, roughly nine tenths being singletons, with the ten largest covering 3% to 4%. The sample taken for sequencing was peripheral blood. These receptors came from a man aged 50-60 years with active COVID-19.

The rearrangement joins TRBV15 to TRBJ1-3; D is possibly TRBD1 (5 bases). CDR1 is LNHNV, CDR2 YYDKDF, per germline (reference sequence). The CDR3 runs to 13 residues. V lost 5 bases to trimming and J lost 2 bases, with 7 bases between them. CDR3 sequence: CATSVTAGNTIYF. In DNA, the CDR3 is TGTGCCACCAGCGTGACAGCTGGAAACACCATATATTTT.

The rearrangement links TRBV6-2 or TRBV6-3 to TRBJ2-7; 10 nucleotides align to TRBD2. Germline-derived CDR1 and CDR2 are MNHEY and SVGEGT. V lost 6 bases, J lost 2 bases, and 13 bases stayed unmatched. This CDR3 has 17 residues. The CDR3 nucleotides read TGTGCCAGCAGCCCCATTGTTAGCGGGGGGATAACCTACGAGCAGTACTTC. Translation gives CASSPIVSGGITYEQYF.

The V and J genes are TRBV2 and TRBJ1-5; tentatively, D is TRBD1 (6 bases). CDR3 size: 13 residues. In germline, CDR1 is SNHLY, CDR2 FYNNEI. The ends were cut back, 7 bases at V and 7 bases at J, with 14 bases in the middle. CDR3 DNA sequence: TGTGCCAGCAAGAGGGGCAGGGGACAGCCCCAGCATTTT. Its translation is CASKRGRGQPQHF.

J is TRBJ2-2 and V is TRBV6-5, with 7 bases aligning to TRBD2. CDR3 length: 15 amino acids. Per the germline V gene, CDR1 is MNHEY and CDR2 is SVGAGI. J lost 0 bases, V lost 8 bases, and 6 bases had no gene match. The chain's CDR3 is CASSPGLSNTGELFF. Here the CDR3 DNA reads TGTGCCAGCTCACCGGGACTATCGAACACCGGGGAGCTGTTTTTT.

V usage is TRBV12-3 or TRBV12-4 and J usage is TRBJ2-3; TRBD2 agrees at 7 bases. V lost 5 bases, J lost 9 bases, and 5 bases stayed unmatched. The CDR3 runs 12 residues. The CDR3 sequence: CASSPSSGTQYF. CDR3 in DNA: TGTGCCAGCAGTCCGTCTAGCGGCACGCAGTATTTT.

This clone has only one observation. The chain is built from TRBV9 and TRBJ1-2, with D perhaps TRBD1 (6 bases). The CDR3 covers 13 residues. Germline V CDR1 and CDR2: SGDLS, YYNGEE. The V and J ends lost 3 bases and 7 bases respectively, with 13 bases between them. CDR3 amino acids: CASSGLVGAGYTF. As DNA, the CDR3 is TGTGCCAGCAGCGGCTTAGTGGGGGCTGGCTACACCTTC.

The V call is TRBV7-2, the J call TRBJ2-2, with 8 bases that match TRBD2. CDR3 length: 16 residues. J lost 0 bases, V lost 3 bases, and 3 bases had no gene match. Germline V lookup: CDR1 SGHTA, CDR2 FQGNSA. CDR3 coding DNA: TGTGCCAGCAGCTTGGTAGCGGGAACGAACACCGGGGAGCTGTTTTTT. It is translated as CASSLVAGTNTGELFF.

The V gene is TRBV5-1, the J gene TRBJ2-5; 9 bases are a match to TRBD2. CDR3 length: 18 amino acids. CDR1 and CDR2 from the germline V gene are SGHRS and YFSETQ. V was pared by 0 bases and J by 4 bases, with 13 bases of the junction left unmatched. CDR3 protein: CASSLVGSGGPGGETQYF. The CDR3 region has the DNA TGCGCCAGCAGCTTGGTGGGTAGCGGGGGACCGGGTGGAGAGACCCAGTACTTC. The full variable domain, in which reference TRBV5-1 and TRBJ2-5 provide the parts outside the CDR3, is KAGVTQTPRYLIKTRGQQVTLSCSPISGHRSVSWYQQTPGQGLQFLFEYFSETQRNKGNFPGRFSGRQFSNSRSEMNVSTLELGDSALYLCASSLVGSGGPGGETQYFGPGTRLLVL.

This chain connects TRBV6-2 or TRBV6-3 to TRBJ2-2; TRBD2 is a possible D gene (6 bases). The germline V gene has CDR1 MNHEY and CDR2 SVGEGT. This CDR3 has 15 residues. V shed 5 bases and J shed 1 base, with 11 bases lying between them. The CDR3 DNA is TGTGCCAGCAGTATTGGCGGGATGAACACCGGGGAGCTGTTTTTT. Its protein product is CASSIGGMNTGELFF.

This chain joins TRBV24-1 and TRBJ1-1, with D unclear. V gave up 7 bases and J gave up 2 bases, with 19 bases separating them. The CDR3 spans 16 residues. Per germline, CDR1 KGHDR and CDR2 SFDVKD. In nucleotides, the CDR3 is TGTGCCACCAGACCCAGGTCGGGAGGCCCCAACACTGAAGCTTTCTTT. Residues: CATRPRSGGPNTEAFF.

This clone was detected a few times. The chain couples TRBV6-5 to TRBJ1-1; the D is unclear. Germline V gene sequence: CDR1 MNHEY, CDR2 SVGAGI. Trimming stripped 9 bases from V and 0 bases from J, with 11 bases between. This CDR3 region has 13 residues. CDR3 DNA: TGTGCCAGTACGGTCGGGGTGAACACTGAAGCTTTCTTT. It encodes CASTVGVNTEAFF.

The genes are TRBV25-1 and TRBJ1-2, with D perhaps TRBD1 (5 bases). CDR1 and CDR2 from the germline V gene are MGHDK and SYGVNS. Trimming cost V 3 bases and J 8 bases, with 13 bases left between them. This CDR3 region has 13 residues. The CDR3 region is CASSDQRKGGYTF. The DNA of the CDR3 is TGTGCCAGCAGTGACCAACGGAAGGGGGGCTACACCTTC.

This rearrangement joins TRBV10-3 to TRBJ2-7, with D maybe TRBD1 (5 bases). This CDR3 region has 14 residues. V lost 3 bases to trimming and J lost 1 base, with 10 bases between them. Germline V gene lookup returns CDR1 ENHRY and CDR2 SYGVKD. CDR3 amino acids: CAISETQGSYEQYF. The DNA for the CDR3 is TGTGCCATCAGTGAAACCCAGGGATCCTACGAGCAGTACTTC.

This clone was seen just once. The V and J genes are TRBV27 and TRBJ2-6, with 8 bases that match TRBD1. Germline values: CDR1 MNHEY, CDR2 SMNVEV (reference sequence). The CDR3 consists of 22 residues. Unmatched junction bases numbered 20, after V lost 4 bases and J lost 0 bases. CDR3 DNA sequence: TGTGCCAGCAGTTCAAGGCTGGTCAGCCGGGACAGGCCTAGCTCTGGGGCCAACGTCCTGACTTTC. Translating it yields CASSSRLVSRDRPSSGANVLTF.

This chain uses TRBV6-6 with TRBJ2-2; 7 nucleotides match TRBD1. Germline V gives CDR1 MNHNY, CDR2 SVGAGI (reference sequence). This CDR3 is built from 16 residues. Trimming cost V 0 bases and J 4 bases; bases outside gene matches: 5. The CDR3 region is CASSYSQGIGTGELFF. The CDR3 DNA sequence: TGTGCCAGCAGTTACTCACAGGGGATAGGCACCGGGGAGCTGTTTTTT.

The chain recombines TRBV2 with TRBJ2-1, with TRBD1 matching over 9 bases. V was pared by 6 bases and J by 5 bases, with 8 bases of the junction left unmatched. This CDR3 has 15 residues. CDR1 and CDR2 from the germline V gene are SNHLY and FYNNEI. The CDR3 DNA reads TGTGCCAGCAGCTATGACAGGGGGAGTCACAATGAGCAGTTCTTC. Translating it yields CASSYDRGSHNEQFF. The entire variable domain, with the rest obtained from reference TRBV2 and TRBJ2-1, is as follows: EPEVTQTPSHQVTQMGQEVILRCVPISNHLYFYWYRQILGQKVEFLVSFYNNEISEKSEIFDDQFSVERPDGSNFTLKIRSTKLEDSAMYFCASSYDRGSHNEQFFGPGTRLTVL.

The chain has TRBV4-1 and TRBJ2-5; 10 nucleotides align to TRBD1. The CDR3 length is 17 residues. CDR1 is MGHRA and CDR2 is YSYEKL in the germline V gene. The V gene end was trimmed by 1 base and the J gene end by 2 bases; junction bases not matched to a gene: 7. CDR3: CASSQGPGTGVQETQYF. For the CDR3, the DNA is TGCGCCAGCAGCCAAGGTCCCGGGACAGGGGTGCAAGAGACCCAGTACTTC.

This rearrangement joins TRBV6-6 to TRBJ2-6; possible D gene TRBD1, 5 bases. This CDR3 contains 14 residues. CDR1 is MNHNY, CDR2 SVGAGI, per germline (reference sequence). The V gene lost 8 bases and the J gene lost 2 bases, with 10 bases spanning the gap. The DNA for the CDR3 is TGTGCCAGCGAAGGGGTCCCTGGGGCCAACGTCCTGACTTTC. Encoded protein: CASEGVPGANVLTF.